Shown below are 18 T cell receptor beta chains from a single sample sequenced in a study of blood T cell repertoires in COVID-19. The table came from immunoSEQ multiplex PCR; TCRdb's copy has only in-frame clones and leaves some out. Of 90,000 to 100,000 clones in the sample, more than 65% are singletons; the top ten hold about 10%. Material for sequencing was peripheral blood. The receptors were gathered from a woman at least 80 years old with acute or convalescent COVID-19.

The rearrangement joins TRBV11-2 to TRBJ2-3; D not certain. V shed 7 bases and J shed 6 bases, with 11 bases lying between them. CDR1 is SGHAT, CDR2 FQNNGV, per germline. CDR3 length equals 12 residues. The CDR3: CASTPVGDTQYF. The CDR3 DNA reads TGTGCCAGCACCCCGGTCGGGGATACGCAGTATTTT.

V is TRBV5-4 and J is TRBJ2-3; 8 positions agree with TRBD2. The trim removed 0 bases at V and 5 bases at J, leaving 8 bases unmatched. This CDR3 is built from 16 residues. In germline, CDR1 is SGHNT, CDR2 YYREEE (reference sequence). The DNA of the CDR3 is TGTGCCAGCAGCTTGGAGAAGCGGGGGACCCGAGATACGCAGTATTTT. Protein product: CASSLEKRGTRDTQYF.

The CDR3 region is CASSTPQGAGGYTF. CDR3 nucleotides: TGTGCCAGCAGCACACCACAGGGGGCAGGAGGCTACACCTTC. The V gene is TRBV5-4, the J gene TRBJ1-2, with 9 nucleotides matching TRBD1. The ends lost 4 bases at V and 8 bases at J; junction bases unmatched: 9. The CDR3 extends over 14 amino acids. Germline values: CDR1 SGHNT, CDR2 YYREEE (reference sequence).

This clone was picked up one time. The V gene is TRBV19, the J gene TRBJ2-7; D is possibly TRBD1 (5 bases). The CDR3 runs 13 residues. Germline assignment: CDR1 LNHDA and CDR2 SQIVND (reference sequence). The V end was cut by 1 base, the J end by 5 bases, with 9 bases between. CDR3 in amino acids: CASSIGRVDEQYF. In DNA form, the CDR3 reads TGTGCCAGTAGTATAGGCAGGGTGGACGAGCAGTACTTC. Looking up the rest from reference TRBV19 and TRBJ2-7 gives the full variable domain: DGGITQSPKYLFRKEGQNVTLSCEQNLNHDAMYWYRQDPGQGLRLIYYSQIVNDFQKGDIAEGYSVSREKKESFPLTVTSAQKNPTAFYLCASSIGRVDEQYFGPGTRLTVT.

The table lists this clone with a count of one. The chain has TRBV19 and TRBJ1-6; D is unresolved. This CDR3 spans 13 amino acids. The V gene's germline CDR1 is LNHDA and CDR2 SQIVND (reference sequence). V was trimmed by 5 bases and J by 7 bases, leaving 9 bases between them. The CDR3 DNA is TGTGCCAGTAGTTTCTTAGTCAATTCACCCCTCCACTTT. Translation: CASSFLVNSPLHF.

This rearrangement joins TRBV2 to TRBJ1-1, with D possibly TRBD1 on 5 matching bases. The CDR3 loop spans 14 amino acids. Trimming took off 4 bases at V and 0 bases at J, with 9 bases between the two ends. Germline V gene data show CDR1 as SNHLY and CDR2 as FYNNEI. The CDR3 region is CASSGGTMNTEAFF. In DNA, the CDR3 is TGTGCCAGCAGTGGGGGGACTATGAACACTGAAGCTTTCTTT.

V gene TRBV4-3 combines with J gene TRBJ1-1; D is ambiguous. The CDR3 contains 13 residues. Germline V gene sequence: CDR1 LGHNA, CDR2 YSLEER. The ends were cut back, 5 bases at V and 2 bases at J, with 9 bases in the middle. In DNA form, the CDR3 reads TGCGCCAGCAGCTCCCTACCTAACACTGAAGCTTTCTTT. It specifies CASSSLPNTEAFF.

The chain has TRBV27 and TRBJ2-3, with D possibly TRBD1 on 6 matching bases. Trimming pared 6 bases from V and 1 base from J, leaving 11 bases between. From germline, CDR1 is MNHEY and CDR2 SMNVEV (reference sequence). The CDR3 covers 14 residues. CDR3: CASSRGVGTDTQYF. The CDR3 coding sequence is TGTGCCAGCAGCAGGGGTGTCGGCACAGATACGCAGTATTTT.

This clone was observed a few times. The V gene is TRBV19, the J gene TRBJ2-2; 9 bases map to TRBD1. Per the germline V gene, CDR1 is LNHDA and CDR2 is SQIVND (reference sequence). The CDR3 spans 14 residues. V lost 3 bases and J lost 5; bases outside the gene matches: 1. The CDR3 protein is CASSMGQGTGELFF. In DNA, the CDR3 is TGTGCCAGTAGTATGGGACAGGGTACCGGGGAGCTGTTTTTT.

The chain links TRBV21-1 to TRBJ1-5. TRBV21-1 is a pseudogene locus. This CDR3 comprises 14 residues. The CDR3 DNA reads as TGTGCCAGCAGCCGCGGAAATAGCAATCAGCCCCAGCATTTT. Amino acids: CASSRGNSNQPQHF.

The genes are TRBV3-1 (or the pseudogene TRBV3-2) and TRBJ2-5, with TRBD1 matching over 8 bases. Losses at the gene ends were 3 bases for V and 2 bases for J; bases not matched to a gene: 5. Germline V gene lookup returns CDR1 LGHDT and CDR2 YNNKEL (reference sequence). This CDR3 comprises 15 residues. CDR3 protein: CASSQWTGQQETQYF. CDR3 sequence (DNA): TGTGCCAGCAGCCAGTGGACAGGGCAGCAAGAGACCCAGTACTTC.

This rearrangement joins TRBV2 to TRBJ2-2; a weak D match, TRBD1 (6 bases). Trimming shortened V by 6 bases and J by 1 base, and 12 bases separated the two germline ends. Germline CDR1 is SNHLY and CDR2 is FYNNEI. The CDR3 spans 15 residues. CDR3 sequence reads: CASRTGTMNTGELFF. DNA for the CDR3: TGTGCCAGCAGGACCGGGACAATGAACACCGGGGAGCTGTTTTTT.

The CDR3 coding sequence is TGTGCCAGCAGCTTGGGTGGGGAGGCGTGGAATGAGCAGTTCTTC. Translating it yields CASSLGGEAWNEQFF. The chain is built from TRBV5-5 and TRBJ2-1; possible D gene TRBD2, 6 bases. Germline V gives CDR1 SGHKS, CDR2 YYEKEE (reference sequence). V shed 0 bases and J shed 7 bases, with 14 bases lying between them. The CDR3 is 15 amino acids.

This chain joins TRBV5-1 and TRBJ2-5; 9 bases are shared with TRBD1. Trimming took 0 bases from V and 4 from J; bases not matched to a gene: 1. The CDR3 length is 14 residues. Per the germline V gene, CDR1 is SGHRS and CDR2 is YFSETQ. CDR3 sequence: CASSLGQGGETQYF. The DNA for the CDR3 is TGCGCCAGCAGCTTGGGACAGGGGGGAGAGACCCAGTACTTC.

The chain employs TRBV5-1 and TRBJ2-5; D call uncertain. This CDR3 is 13 amino acids long. Trimming pared 2 bases from V and 3 bases from J, leaving 8 bases between. Germline V gene data show CDR1 as SGHRS and CDR2 as YFSETQ. This chain's CDR3 is CASSFGQEETQYF. DNA of the CDR3: TGCGCCAGCAGCTTCGGCCAGGAAGAGACCCAGTACTTC.

This clone was counted only a few times. The V call is TRBV19, the J call TRBJ2-7, with D possibly being TRBD1 (5 bases). The CDR3 is made up of 10 amino acids. Deletions cut 8 bases from V and 4 bases from J, with 6 bases between. Germline-derived CDR1 and CDR2 are LNHDA and SQIVND (reference sequence). The chain's CDR3 is CASGAYEQYF. In DNA, the CDR3 is TGTGCCAGTGGGGCATACGAGCAGTACTTC.

The chain joins TRBV6-2 or TRBV6-3 to TRBJ1-2; D gene unclear. Trimming removed 6 bases at V and 7 bases at J, with 15 bases between. This CDR3 region has 13 residues. The germline V gene encodes CDR1 MNHEY and CDR2 SVGEGT. The CDR3 sequence is CASSNGINRGYTF. The CDR3 nucleotides read TGTGCCAGCAGCAACGGGATCAACCGTGGCTACACCTTC.

The chain joins TRBV7-9 to TRBJ1-1; D call uncertain. V was cut by 5 bases and J by 4 bases, with 14 bases left in between. Germline lookup yields CDR1 SEHNR and CDR2 FQNEAQ (reference sequence). The CDR3 has 14 residues. Here the CDR3 reads CASSPDSRATEAFF. The CDR3, as DNA: TGTGCCAGCAGCCCAGACTCCCGTGCCACTGAAGCTTTCTTT.